This TCR beta chain was recorded in a study of cytomegalovirus exposure and HLA in healthy donors. In the study overall: Unique TCRs from HLA-typed donors, 70 million to 100 million of them, were held in an early data release. Study-wide findings and caveats: Per a later analysis, HLA-associated TCR beta chains showed more clonal expansion than other, equally common TCR beta chains. Earlier analysis looked at TCR beta V segments, and most were productive about 90% or about 30% of the time.

Comments on this clone: Its matching antigen is unknown.

The PCR had 60 Vbeta and 13 Jbeta primers. TCRdb keeps only in-frame clones here, not all; method: immunoSEQ multiplex PCR. The data hold 90,000 to 100,000 clones, with 60% to 80% observed a single time. Though nominally healthy at sampling, donors likely had unrecorded immune exposures. The origin of this receptor is a female donor in good health and CMV-seronegative. The sample consisted of PBMCs.

DNA for the CDR3: TGTGCCACCAGCAGAGAAGGTAGCAGGGTCACAGATACGCAGTATTTT. Protein: CATSREGSRVTDTQYF. V usage is TRBV15 and J usage is TRBJ2-3, with D perhaps TRBD1 (5 bases). CDR3 length equals 16 residues. Deletions cut 0 bases from V and 2 bases from J, with 12 bases between. Germline-derived CDR1 and CDR2 are LNHNV and YYDKDF (reference sequence).